Sequencing of this T cell receptor beta chain was carried out in a study of blood T cell repertoires in COVID-19. On the study more broadly: Whether acute or convalescent, the COVID-19 samples came from the United States, Italy and Spain.

Repertoires were generated with immunoSEQ multiplex PCR, while TCRdb's copy carries only in-frame clones and drops some. Here the sample spans 150,000 to 200,000 clones, 90% being singletons. The CDR3 length is 13 residues. V shed 5 bases and J 2 bases; nucleotides not matched to a gene: 0. Germline values: CDR1 ENHRY, CDR2 SYGVKD. This sequence joins TRBV10-3 and TRBJ2-1, with TRBD2 identical over 7 bases. This TCR was recovered from a man over 45 with acute or convalescent COVID-19. Sequencing was carried out using peripheral blood. CDR3: CAISSGAYNEQFF. CDR3 DNA sequence: TGTGCCATCAGTAGCGGGGCCTACAATGAGCAGTTCTTC.